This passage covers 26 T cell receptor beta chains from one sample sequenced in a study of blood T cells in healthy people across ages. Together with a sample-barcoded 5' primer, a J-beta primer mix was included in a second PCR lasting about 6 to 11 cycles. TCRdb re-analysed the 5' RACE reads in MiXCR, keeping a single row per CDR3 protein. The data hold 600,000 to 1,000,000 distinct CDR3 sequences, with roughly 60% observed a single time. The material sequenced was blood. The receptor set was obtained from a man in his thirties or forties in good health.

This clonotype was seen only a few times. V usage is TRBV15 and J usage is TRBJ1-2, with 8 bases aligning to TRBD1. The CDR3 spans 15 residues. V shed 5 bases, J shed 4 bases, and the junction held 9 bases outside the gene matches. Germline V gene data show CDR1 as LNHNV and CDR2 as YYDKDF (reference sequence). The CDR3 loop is CATSPGTGRPYGYTF. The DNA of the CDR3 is TGTGCCACCAGCCCCGGGACAGGACGACCCTATGGCTACACCTTC.

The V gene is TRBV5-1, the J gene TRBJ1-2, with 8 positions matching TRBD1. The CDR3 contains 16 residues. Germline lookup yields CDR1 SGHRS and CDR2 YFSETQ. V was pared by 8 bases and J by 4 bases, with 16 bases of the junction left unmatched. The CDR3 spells CASFPGQANRLYGYTF. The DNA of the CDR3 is TGCGCCAGTTTTCCGGGACAGGCCAACCGGCTCTATGGCTACACCTTC. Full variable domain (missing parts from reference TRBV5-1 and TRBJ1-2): KAGVTQTPRYLIKTRGQQVTLSCSPISGHRSVSWYQQTPGQGLQFLFEYFSETQRNKGNFPGRFSGRQFSNSRSEMNVSTLELGDSALYLCASFPGQANRLYGYTFGSGTRLTVV.

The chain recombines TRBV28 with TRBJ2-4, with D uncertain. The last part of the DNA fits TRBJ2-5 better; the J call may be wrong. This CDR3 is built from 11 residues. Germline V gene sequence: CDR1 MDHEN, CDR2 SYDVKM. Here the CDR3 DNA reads TGTGCCAGCAATTTGGACGGGACCCAGTACTTC. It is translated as CASNLDGTQYF.

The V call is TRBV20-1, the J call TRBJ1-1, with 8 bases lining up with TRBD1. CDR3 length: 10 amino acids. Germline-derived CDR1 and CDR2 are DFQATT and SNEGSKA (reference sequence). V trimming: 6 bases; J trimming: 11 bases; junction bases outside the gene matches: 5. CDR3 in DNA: TGCAGTGCCATGGGGACAGGCGCTTTCTTT. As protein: CSAMGTGAFF.

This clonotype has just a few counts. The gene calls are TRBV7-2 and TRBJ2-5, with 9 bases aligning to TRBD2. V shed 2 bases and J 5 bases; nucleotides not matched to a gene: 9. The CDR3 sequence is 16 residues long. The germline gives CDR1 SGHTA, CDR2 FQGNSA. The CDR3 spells CASSLWLASGMETQYF. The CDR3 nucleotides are TGTGCCAGCAGCTTATGGTTGGCTAGCGGGATGGAGACCCAGTACTTC.

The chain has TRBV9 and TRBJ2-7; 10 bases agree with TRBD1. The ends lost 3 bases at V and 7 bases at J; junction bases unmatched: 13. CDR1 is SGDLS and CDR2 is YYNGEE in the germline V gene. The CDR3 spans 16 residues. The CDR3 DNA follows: TGTGCCAGCAGCGGCAGCGCCGGGACAGGGGCTTTTGAGCAGTACTTC. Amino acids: CASSGSAGTGAFEQYF.

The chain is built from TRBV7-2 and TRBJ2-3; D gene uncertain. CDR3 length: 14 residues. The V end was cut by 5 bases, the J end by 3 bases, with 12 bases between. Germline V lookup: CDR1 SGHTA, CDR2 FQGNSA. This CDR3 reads CASSPLLGTDTQYF. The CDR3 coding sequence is TGTGCCAGCAGCCCACTCCTGGGGACAGATACGCAGTATTTT.

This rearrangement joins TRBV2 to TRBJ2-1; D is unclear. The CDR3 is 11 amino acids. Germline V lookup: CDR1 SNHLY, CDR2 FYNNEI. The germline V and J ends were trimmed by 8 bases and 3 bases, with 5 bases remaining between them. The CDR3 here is CASLVYNEQFF. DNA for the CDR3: TGTGCCAGCCTGGTCTACAATGAGCAGTTCTTC.

CDR3 protein: CASSETRDGSRSYEQYF. CDR3 DNA: TGTGCCAGCAGTGAAACCCGGGACGGAAGTCGTTCCTACGAGCAGTACTTC. The chain has TRBV6-1 and TRBJ2-7; D may match TRBD1 or TRBD2 (5 bases each). Germline CDR1 is MNHNS and CDR2 is SASEGT. The CDR3 runs to 17 residues. Between the trimmed V and J ends, which lost 2 bases and 1 base, there was a span of 18 bases.

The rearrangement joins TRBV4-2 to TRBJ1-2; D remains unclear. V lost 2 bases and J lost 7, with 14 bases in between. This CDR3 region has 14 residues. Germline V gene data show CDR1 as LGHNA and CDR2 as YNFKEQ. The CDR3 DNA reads TGTGCCAGCAGCCAAAGTGTTTCGCTTTCTGGCTACACCTTC. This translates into CASSQSVSLSGYTF.

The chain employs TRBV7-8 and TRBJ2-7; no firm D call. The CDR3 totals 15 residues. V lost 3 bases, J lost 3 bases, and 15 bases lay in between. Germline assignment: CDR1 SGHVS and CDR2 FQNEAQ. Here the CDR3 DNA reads TGTGCCAGCAGCTTTAAGAGACAAGGAAACTACGAGCAGTACTTC. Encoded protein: CASSFKRQGNYEQYF.

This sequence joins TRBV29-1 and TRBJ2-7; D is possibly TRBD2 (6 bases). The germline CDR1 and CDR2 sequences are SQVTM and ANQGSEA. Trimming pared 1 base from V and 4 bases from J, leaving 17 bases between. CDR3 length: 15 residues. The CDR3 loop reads CSVEGAVGRTYEQYF. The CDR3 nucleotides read TGCAGCGTTGAAGGGGCGGTAGGGAGGACGTACGAGCAGTACTTC.

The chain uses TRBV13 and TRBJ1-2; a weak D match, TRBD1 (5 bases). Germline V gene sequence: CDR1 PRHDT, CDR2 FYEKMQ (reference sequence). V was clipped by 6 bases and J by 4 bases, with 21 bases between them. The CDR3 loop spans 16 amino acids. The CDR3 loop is CASSSGGVPGSYGYTF. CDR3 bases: TGTGCCAGCAGTTCAGGAGGGGTCCCAGGTTCCTATGGCTACACCTTC. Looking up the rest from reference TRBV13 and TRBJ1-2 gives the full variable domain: AAGVIQSPRHLIKEKRETATLKCYPIPRHDTVYWYQQGPGQDPQFLISFYEKMQSDKGSIPDRFSAQQFSDYHSELNMSSLELGDSALYFCASSSGGVPGSYGYTFGSGTRLTVV.

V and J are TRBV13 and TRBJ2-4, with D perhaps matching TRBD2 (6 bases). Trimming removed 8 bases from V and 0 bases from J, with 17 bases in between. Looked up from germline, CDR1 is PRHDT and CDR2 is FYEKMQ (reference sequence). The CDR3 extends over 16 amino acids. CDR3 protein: CASGGRKELAKNIQYF. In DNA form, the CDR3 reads TGTGCCAGCGGGGGGAGGAAGGAACTAGCCAAAAACATTCAGTACTTC.

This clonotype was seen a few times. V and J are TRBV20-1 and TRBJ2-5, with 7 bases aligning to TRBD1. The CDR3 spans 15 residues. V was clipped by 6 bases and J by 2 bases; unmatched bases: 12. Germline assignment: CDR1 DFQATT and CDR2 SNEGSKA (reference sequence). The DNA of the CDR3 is TGCAGTGCCCGGTCCGGACAGGTGACACAAGAGACCCAGTACTTC. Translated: CSARSGQVTQETQYF.

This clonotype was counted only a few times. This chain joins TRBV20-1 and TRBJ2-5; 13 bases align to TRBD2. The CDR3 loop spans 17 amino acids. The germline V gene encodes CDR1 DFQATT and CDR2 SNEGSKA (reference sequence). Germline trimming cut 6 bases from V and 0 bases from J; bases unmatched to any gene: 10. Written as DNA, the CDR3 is TGCAGTGCCGACCCTCTTACTAGCGGGAGGGACCAAGAGACCCAGTACTTC. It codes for CSADPLTSGRDQETQYF.

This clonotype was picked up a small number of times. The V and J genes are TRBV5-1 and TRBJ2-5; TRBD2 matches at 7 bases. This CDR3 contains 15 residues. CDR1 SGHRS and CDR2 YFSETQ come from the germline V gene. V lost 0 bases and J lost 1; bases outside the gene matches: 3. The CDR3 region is CASSLASSGQETQYF. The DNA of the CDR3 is TGCGCCAGCAGCTTGGCCTCTAGCGGCCAAGAGACCCAGTACTTC.

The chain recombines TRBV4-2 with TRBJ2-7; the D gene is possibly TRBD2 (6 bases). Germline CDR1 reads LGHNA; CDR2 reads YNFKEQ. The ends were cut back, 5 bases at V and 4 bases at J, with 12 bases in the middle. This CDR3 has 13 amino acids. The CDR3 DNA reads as TGTGCCAGCAGCGAAGGGGACTGGTACGAGCAGTACTTC. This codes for CASSEGDWYEQYF.

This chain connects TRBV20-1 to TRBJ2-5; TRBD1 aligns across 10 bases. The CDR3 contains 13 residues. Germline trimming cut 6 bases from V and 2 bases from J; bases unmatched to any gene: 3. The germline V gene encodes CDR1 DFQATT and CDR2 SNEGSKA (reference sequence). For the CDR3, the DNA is TGCAGTGCCGAGGACAGGGGGCAAGAGACCCAGTACTTC. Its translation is CSAEDRGQETQYF.

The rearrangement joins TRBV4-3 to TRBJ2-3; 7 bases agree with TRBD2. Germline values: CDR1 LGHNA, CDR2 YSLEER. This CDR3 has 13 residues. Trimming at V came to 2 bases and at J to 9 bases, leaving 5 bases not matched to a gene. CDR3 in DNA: TGCGCCAGCAGCCAAAACGGGGGGAAAACGCAGTATTTT. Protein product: CASSQNGGKTQYF.

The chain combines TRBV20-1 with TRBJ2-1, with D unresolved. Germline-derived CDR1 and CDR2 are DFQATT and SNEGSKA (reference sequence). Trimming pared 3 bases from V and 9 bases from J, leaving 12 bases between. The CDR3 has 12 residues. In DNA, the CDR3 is TGCAGTGCTAGCTCTATAGAGGTTGAGCAGTTCTTC. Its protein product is CSASSIEVEQFF.

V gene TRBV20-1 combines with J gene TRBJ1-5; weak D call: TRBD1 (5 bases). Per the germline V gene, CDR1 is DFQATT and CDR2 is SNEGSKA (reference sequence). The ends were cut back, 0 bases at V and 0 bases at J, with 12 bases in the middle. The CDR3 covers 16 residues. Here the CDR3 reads CSARDPWGSSNQPQHF. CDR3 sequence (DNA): TGCAGTGCTAGAGACCCTTGGGGGAGTAGCAATCAGCCCCAGCATTTT.

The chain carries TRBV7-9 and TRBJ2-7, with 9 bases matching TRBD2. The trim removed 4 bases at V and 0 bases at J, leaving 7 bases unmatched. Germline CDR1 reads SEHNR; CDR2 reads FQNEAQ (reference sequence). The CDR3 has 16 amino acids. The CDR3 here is CASSSTSGRSSYEQYF. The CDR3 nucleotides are TGTGCCAGCAGCTCGACTAGCGGAAGGAGCTCCTACGAGCAGTACTTC.

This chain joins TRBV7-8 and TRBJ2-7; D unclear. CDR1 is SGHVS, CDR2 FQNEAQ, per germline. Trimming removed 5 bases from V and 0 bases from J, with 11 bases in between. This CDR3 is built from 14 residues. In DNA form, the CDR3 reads TGTGCCAGCAGCCAAAACACGTTCTCCTACGAGCAGTACTTC. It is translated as CASSQNTFSYEQYF. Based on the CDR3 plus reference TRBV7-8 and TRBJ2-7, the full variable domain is GAGVSQSPRYKVAKRGQDVALRCDPISGHVSLFWYQQALGQGPEFLTYFQNEAQLDKSGLPSDRFFAERPEGSVSTLKIQRTQQEDSAVYLCASSQNTFSYEQYFGPGTRLTVT.

CDR3 DNA sequence: TGTGCCAGCTCCCGGGCGGCGGTCAATCAGCCCCAGCATTTT. It encodes CASSRAAVNQPQHF. V and J are TRBV2 and TRBJ1-5, with D unclear. In germline, CDR1 is SNHLY, CDR2 FYNNEI. V lost 8 bases to trimming and J lost 3 bases, with 14 bases between them. The CDR3 is 14 residues long.

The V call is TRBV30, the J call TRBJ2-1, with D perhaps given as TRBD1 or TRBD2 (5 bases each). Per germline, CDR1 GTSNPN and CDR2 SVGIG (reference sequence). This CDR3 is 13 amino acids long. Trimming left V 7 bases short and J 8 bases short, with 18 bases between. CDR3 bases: TGTGCCTTGACAGAGGGCCCTCAATATGAGCAGTTCTTC. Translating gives CALTEGPQYEQFF.